This T cell receptor (beta chain) was documented in a study of blood T cells in healthy people across ages (dated by TCRdb to 2013 to 2016). Regarding the study in general: In model experiments, template switching captured roughly one uniquely barcoded TCR beta cDNA molecule for every two T cells. To avoid experimental bias, donors of different ages were randomly spread across the sequencing lanes. For two donors (one aged 18 to 29 and one aged 80 or older), the study analyzed two additional independent replicas of 1 million unique cDNA reads from the same blood draw. Four age groups were formed from the donors: young (average about 15 years), middle-aged (approximately 41), aged (62) and long-lived (82). The study measured age-related changes in TCR beta repertoire diversity using deep sequencing normalized with unique cDNA molecular identifiers.

The donors were about 40 Caucasian individuals from Russia, aged roughly 6 to 100 years, who were systemically healthy. Approximately 9.7 milliliters of peripheral blood were drawn from each donor into EDTA-treated Vacutainer tubes. Ficoll-Paque density-gradient centrifugation was used to isolate PBMCs, with at least 6.5 million per sample. Total RNA was extracted from PBMCs with Trizol reagent, with at least 6 micrograms obtained per sample. Naive CD45RAhigh/CD27high T cell percentages were measured by flow cytometry on a PBMC aliquot from every donor. Note on this clonotype: Its antigen is currently not known. No base quality values were provided; no much bigger clone lies one nucleotide off.

Receptor amplification or capture employed 5' RACE. TCRdb names Illumina HiSeq 2500 as the instrument used. A second PCR of roughly 7 to 11 cycles was performed with a sample-barcoded 5' primer and a J-beta primer mix. A unique molecular identifier was introduced onto each TCR beta cDNA molecule by a template-switch 5' adaptor carrying 12 random nucleotides. Each sample yielded at least 3 million CDR3-containing paired-end reads. First-strand cDNA synthesis was performed from all RNA using the Mint cDNA synthesis kit, with priming by a TRBC-specific oligonucleotide. Following uracil-DNA glycosylase treatment, a first 18-cycle PCR with universal primers M1SS and BC2_uni_R was performed on all cDNA. In the original analysis: For normalization, 1 million high-quality reads, each with a distinct molecular identifier, were randomly selected from each sample. Instead of being binned into consensus sequences, reads with shared molecular identifiers were discarded. MiTCR, run with a Q25 quality threshold and the strictest error-elimination algorithm, handled CDR3 identification, clonotype clustering and error correction. A nonparametric unseen species model with Euler transformation was used to estimate a lower bound on total TCR beta diversity. Through fastp at Q25 and MiXCR, TCRdb rebuilt clones from the public reads, retaining in-frame beta chains. Every CDR3 protein is listed once, alongside the most common genes and DNA of its rows. TCRdb's processing, not the study's, gives the V and J calls here. Present in this sample are about 970,000 distinct CDR3 sequences, just over 50% of which were seen just once. 20% to 25% of the sample is taken by the ten largest.

General study outcomes and caveats: Since profiling was done on bulk unsorted PBMCs, naive and antigen-experienced compartments could not be conclusively compared. Observed TCR beta diversity per million T cells fell roughly linearly with age, and a significant reduction was already apparent by age about 38. The CMV infection status of donors was not known, potentially confounding age-related changes in expanded clonotypes. There was a strong correlation between observed TCR beta diversity and the percentage of naive T cells measured by flow cytometry. The long-lived group showed more naive CD4+ T cells, fewer expanded clones and increased TCR diversity than the aged group, suggesting age selection. Total diversity estimates from one million sequenced T cells were considered lower bounds and underestimates.

Material for sequencing was blood. This clonotype was sampled from a woman aged 55-70 years in good health.

The CDR3 reads as follows: CASSPPWDTDTQYF. In nucleotides, the sequence is TGTGCCAGCTCACCACCCTGGGACACAGATACGCAGTATTTT. The chain joins TRBV18 to TRBJ2-3, with the D gene too uncertain to name. Counted from cysteine to phenylalanine, this CDR3 has 14 amino acids. Only the CDR3 region is kept as DNA, spanning 42 bases read in frame from base 1. The V end loses 0 bases and the J end loses 2 bases, and a stretch of 6 bases separates them. The germline V gene supplies CDR1 KGHSH and CDR2 LQKENI.